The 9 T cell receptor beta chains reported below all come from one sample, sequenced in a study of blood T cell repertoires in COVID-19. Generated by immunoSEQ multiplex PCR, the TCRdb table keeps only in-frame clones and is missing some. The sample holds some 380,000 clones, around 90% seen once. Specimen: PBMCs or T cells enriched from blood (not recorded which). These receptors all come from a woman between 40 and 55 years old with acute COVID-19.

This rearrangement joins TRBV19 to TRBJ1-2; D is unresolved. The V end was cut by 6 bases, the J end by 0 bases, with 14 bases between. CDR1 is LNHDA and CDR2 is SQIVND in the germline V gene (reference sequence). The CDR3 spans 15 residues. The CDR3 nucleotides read TGTGCCAGTAGCGAAGACTCCCTAGCTAACTATGGCTACACCTTC. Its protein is CASSEDSLANYGYTF.

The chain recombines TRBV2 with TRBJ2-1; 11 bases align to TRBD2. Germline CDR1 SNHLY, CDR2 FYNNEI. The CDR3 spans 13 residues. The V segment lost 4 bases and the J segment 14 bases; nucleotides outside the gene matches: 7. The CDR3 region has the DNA TGTGCCAGCAGTGGCCTGACTAGCGGGGTGGAGTTCTTC. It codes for CASSGLTSGVEFF.

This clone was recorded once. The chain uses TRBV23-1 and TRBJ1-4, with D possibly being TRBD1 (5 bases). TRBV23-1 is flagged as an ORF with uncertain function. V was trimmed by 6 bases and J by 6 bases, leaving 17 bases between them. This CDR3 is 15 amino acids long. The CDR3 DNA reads TGCGCCAGCAGGACATTCGGGACTTACGATGAAAAACTGTTTTTT. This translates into CASRTFGTYDEKLFF.

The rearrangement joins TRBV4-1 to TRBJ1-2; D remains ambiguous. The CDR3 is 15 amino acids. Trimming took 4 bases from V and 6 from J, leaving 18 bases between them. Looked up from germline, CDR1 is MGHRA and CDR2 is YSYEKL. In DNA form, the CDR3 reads TGCGCCAGCAGCCCATTCTGGCGGGGAGTGGATGGCTACACCTTC. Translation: CASSPFWRGVDGYTF.

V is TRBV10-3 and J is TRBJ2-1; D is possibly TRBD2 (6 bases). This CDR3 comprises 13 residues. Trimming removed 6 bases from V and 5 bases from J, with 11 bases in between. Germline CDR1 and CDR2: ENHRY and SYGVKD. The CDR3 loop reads CAISLGGNNEQFF. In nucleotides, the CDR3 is TGTGCCATCAGCCTCGGGGGAAACAATGAGCAGTTCTTC.

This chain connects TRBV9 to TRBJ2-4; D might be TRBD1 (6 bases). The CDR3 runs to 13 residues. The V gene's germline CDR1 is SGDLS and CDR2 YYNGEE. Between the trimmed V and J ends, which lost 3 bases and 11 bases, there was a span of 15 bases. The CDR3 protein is CASSDSTGGVQYF. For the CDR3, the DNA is TGTGCCAGCAGCGACTCGACAGGTGGGGTTCAGTACTTC.

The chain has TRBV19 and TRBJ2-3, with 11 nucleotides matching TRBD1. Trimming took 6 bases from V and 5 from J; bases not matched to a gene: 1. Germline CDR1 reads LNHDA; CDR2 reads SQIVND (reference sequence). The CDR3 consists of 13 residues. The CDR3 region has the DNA TGTGCCAGTAGGGACAGGGGGCTAGATACGCAGTATTTT. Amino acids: CASRDRGLDTQYF.

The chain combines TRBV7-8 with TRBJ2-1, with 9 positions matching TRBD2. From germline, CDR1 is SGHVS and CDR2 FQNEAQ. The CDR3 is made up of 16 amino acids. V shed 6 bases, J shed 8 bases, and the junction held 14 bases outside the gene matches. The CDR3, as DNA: TGTGCCAGCAGGCCTCATGGAGCGGGGGGCGATTATGAGCAGTTCTTC. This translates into CASRPHGAGGDYEQFF. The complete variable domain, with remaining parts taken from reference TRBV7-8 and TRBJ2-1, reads GAGVSQSPRYKVAKRGQDVALRCDPISGHVSLFWYQQALGQGPEFLTYFQNEAQLDKSGLPSDRFFAERPEGSVSTLKIQRTQQEDSAVYLCASRPHGAGGDYEQFFGPGTRLTVL.

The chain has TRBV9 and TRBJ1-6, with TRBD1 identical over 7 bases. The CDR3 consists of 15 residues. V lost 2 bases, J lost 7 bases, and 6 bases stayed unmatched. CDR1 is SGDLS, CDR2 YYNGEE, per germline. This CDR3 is CASSVTGLTNSPLHF. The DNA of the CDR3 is TGTGCCAGCAGCGTGACAGGGCTAACAAATTCACCCCTCCACTTT.